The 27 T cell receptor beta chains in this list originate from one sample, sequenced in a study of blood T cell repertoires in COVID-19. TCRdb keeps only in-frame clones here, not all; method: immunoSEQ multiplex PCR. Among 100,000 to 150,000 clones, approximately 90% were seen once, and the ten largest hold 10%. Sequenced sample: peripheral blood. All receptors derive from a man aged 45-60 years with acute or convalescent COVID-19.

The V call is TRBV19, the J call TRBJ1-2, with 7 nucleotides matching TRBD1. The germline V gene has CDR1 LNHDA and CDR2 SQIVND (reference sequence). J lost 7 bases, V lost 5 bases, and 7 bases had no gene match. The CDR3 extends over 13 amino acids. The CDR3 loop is CASSRQGVGGYTF. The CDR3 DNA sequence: TGTGCCAGTAGTCGCCAGGGGGTAGGTGGCTACACCTTC.

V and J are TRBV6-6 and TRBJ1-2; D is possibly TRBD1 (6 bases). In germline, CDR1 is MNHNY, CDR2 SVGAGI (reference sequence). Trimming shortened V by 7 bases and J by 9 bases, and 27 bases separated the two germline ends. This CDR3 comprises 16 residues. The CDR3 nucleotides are TGTGCCAGCACCCCATCCCACCAGGGGCTCCCTATACGCTACACCTTC. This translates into CASTPSHQGLPIRYTF.

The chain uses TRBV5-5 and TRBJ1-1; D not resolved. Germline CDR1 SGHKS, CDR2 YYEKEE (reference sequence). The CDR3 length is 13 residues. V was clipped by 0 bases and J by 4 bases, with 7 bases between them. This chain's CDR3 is CASSLAGSTEAFF. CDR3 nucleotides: TGTGCCAGCAGCTTGGCGGGGAGCACTGAAGCTTTCTTT.

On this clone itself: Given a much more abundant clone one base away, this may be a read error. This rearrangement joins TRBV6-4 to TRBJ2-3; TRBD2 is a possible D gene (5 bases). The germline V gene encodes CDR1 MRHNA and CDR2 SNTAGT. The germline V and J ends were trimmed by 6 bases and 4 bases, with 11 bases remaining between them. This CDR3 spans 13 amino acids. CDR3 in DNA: TGTGCCAGCAGCAGCGGATCCGCAGATACGCAGTATTTT. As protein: CASSSGSADTQYF.

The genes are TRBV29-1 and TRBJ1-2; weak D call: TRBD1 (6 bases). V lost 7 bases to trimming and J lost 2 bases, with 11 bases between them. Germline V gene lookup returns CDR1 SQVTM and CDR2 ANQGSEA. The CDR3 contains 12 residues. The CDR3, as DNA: TGCAGCGGGACCCAGGGGAACTATGGCTACACCTTC. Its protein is CSGTQGNYGYTF.

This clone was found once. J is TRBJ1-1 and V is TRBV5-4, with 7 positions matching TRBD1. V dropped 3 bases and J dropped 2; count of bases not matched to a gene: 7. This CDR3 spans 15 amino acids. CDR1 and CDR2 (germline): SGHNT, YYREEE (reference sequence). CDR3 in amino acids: CASSSRQGRNTEAFF. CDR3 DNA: TGTGCCAGCAGCTCCCGACAGGGTAGAAACACTGAAGCTTTCTTT.

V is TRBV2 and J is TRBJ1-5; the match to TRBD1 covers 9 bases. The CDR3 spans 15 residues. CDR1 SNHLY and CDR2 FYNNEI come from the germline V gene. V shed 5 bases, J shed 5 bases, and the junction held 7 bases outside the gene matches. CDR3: CASSPDRGGDQPQHF. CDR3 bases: TGTGCCAGCAGTCCCGACAGGGGGGGCGATCAGCCCCAGCATTTT.

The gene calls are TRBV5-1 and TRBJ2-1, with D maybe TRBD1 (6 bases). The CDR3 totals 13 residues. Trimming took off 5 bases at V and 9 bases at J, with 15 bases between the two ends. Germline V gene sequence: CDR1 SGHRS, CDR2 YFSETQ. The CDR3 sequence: CASRYTGRGEQFF. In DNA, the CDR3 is TGCGCCAGCAGATACACGGGCAGGGGTGAGCAGTTCTTC.

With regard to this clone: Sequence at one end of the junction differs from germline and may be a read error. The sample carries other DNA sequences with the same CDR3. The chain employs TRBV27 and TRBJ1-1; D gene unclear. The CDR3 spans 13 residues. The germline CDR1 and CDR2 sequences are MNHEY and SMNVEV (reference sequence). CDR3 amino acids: CASSLSRNTEAFF. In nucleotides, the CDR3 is TGTGCCAGCAGCTTATCCAGGAACACTGAAGCTTTCTTT.

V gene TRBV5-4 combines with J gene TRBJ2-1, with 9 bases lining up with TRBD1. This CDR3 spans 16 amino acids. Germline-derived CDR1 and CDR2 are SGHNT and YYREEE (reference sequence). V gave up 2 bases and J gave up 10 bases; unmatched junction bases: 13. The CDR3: CASSFLQGARVGEQFF. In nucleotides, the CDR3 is TGTGCCAGCAGCTTTCTACAGGGGGCGCGAGTAGGGGAGCAGTTCTTC.

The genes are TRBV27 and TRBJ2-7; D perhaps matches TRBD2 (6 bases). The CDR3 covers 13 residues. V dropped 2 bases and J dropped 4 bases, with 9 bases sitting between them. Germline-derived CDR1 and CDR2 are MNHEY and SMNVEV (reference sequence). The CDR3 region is CASSLHGGYEQYF. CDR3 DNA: TGTGCCAGCAGTTTACATGGGGGGTACGAGCAGTACTTC.

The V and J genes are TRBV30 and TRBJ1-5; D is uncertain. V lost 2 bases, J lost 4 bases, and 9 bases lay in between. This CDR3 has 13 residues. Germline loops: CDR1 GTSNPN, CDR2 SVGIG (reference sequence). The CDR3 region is CAWSRRVNQPQHF. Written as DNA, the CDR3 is TGTGCCTGGAGTCGGAGGGTAAATCAGCCCCAGCATTTT.

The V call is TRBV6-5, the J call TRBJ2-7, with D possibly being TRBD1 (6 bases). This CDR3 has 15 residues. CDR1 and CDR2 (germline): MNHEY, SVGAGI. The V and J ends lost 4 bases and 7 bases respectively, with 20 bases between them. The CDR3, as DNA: TGTGCCAGCAGTTCCATATCAGGGGTCGTGCGGGAGCAGTACTTC. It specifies CASSSISGVVREQYF.

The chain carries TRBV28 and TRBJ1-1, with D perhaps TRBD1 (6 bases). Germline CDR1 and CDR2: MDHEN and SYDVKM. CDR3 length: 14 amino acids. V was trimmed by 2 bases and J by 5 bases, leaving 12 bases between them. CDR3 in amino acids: CASSLEGRGTEAFF. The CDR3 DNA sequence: TGTGCCAGCAGTTTAGAGGGCAGGGGAACTGAAGCTTTCTTT.

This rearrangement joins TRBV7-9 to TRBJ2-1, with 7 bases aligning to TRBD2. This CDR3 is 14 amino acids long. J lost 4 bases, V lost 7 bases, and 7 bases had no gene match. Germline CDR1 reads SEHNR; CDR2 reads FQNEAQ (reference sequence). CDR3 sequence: CASTQAGSYNEQFF. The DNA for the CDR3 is TGTGCCAGCACCCAAGCGGGGAGTTACAATGAGCAGTTCTTC.

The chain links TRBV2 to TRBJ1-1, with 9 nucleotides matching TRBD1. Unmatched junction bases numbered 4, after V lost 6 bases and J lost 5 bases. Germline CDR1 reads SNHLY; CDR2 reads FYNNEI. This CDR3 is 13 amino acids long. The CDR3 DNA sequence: TGTGCCAGCAGATACAGGGGGCAAACTGAAGCTTTCTTT. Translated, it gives CASRYRGQTEAFF.

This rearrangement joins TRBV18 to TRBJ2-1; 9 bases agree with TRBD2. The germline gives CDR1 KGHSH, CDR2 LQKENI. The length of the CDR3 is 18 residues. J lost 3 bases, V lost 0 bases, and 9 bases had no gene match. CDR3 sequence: CASSPPPRTSEIYNEQFF. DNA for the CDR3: TGTGCCAGCTCACCACCTCCACGGACTAGCGAGATCTACAATGAGCAGTTCTTC.

The CDR3 protein is CASSFGWREKLFF. Here the CDR3 DNA reads TGTGCCAGCAGCTTCGGGTGGCGAGAAAAACTGTTTTTT. The gene calls are TRBV21-1 and TRBJ1-4. TRBV21-1 is shown as a pseudogene. There are 13 residues in the CDR3.

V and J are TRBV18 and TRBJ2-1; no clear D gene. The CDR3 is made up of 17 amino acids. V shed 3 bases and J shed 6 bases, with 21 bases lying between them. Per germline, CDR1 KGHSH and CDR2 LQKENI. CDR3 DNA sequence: TGTGCCAGCTCACCTAACCCGGTCGGGTTAGGTGTCAATGAGCAGTTCTTC. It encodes CASSPNPVGLGVNEQFF. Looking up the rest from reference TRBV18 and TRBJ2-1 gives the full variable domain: NAGVMQNPRHLVRRRGQEARLRCSPMKGHSHVYWYRQLPEEGLKFMVYLQKENIIDESGMPKERFSAEFPKEGPSILRIQQVVRGDSAAYFCASSPNPVGLGVNEQFFGPGTRLTVL.

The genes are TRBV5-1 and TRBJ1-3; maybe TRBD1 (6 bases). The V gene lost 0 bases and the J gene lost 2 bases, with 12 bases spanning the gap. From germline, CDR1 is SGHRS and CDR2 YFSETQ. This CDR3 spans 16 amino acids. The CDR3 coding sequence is TGCGCCAGCAGCTTGGCCCCGACAGGAGCTGGAAACACCATATATTTT. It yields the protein CASSLAPTGAGNTIYF.

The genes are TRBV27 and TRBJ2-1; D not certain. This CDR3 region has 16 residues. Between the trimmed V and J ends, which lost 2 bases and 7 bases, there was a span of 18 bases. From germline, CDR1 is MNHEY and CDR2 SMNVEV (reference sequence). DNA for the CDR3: TGTGCCAGCAGTTTAGATCCCCAGCGCCCCCTGAATGAGCAGTTCTTC. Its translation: CASSLDPQRPLNEQFF.

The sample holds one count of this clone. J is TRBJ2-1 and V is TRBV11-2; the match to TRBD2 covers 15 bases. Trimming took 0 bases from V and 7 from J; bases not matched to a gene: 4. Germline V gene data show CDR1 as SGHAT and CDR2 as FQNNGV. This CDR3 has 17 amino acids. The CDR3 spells CASSLDPGTSGGNEQFF. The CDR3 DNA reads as TGTGCCAGCAGCTTAGACCCCGGGACTAGCGGGGGGAATGAGCAGTTCTTC.

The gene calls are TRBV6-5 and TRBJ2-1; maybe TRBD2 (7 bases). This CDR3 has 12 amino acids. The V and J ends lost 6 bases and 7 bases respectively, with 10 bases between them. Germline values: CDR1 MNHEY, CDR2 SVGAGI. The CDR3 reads CASRRGGNEQFF. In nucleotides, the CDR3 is TGTGCCAGCAGGAGGGGGGGGAATGAGCAGTTCTTC.

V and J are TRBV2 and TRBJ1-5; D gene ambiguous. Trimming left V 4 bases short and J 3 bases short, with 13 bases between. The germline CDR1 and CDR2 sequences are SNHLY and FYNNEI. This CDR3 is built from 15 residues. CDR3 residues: CASSVNYQNNQPQHF. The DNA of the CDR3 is TGTGCCAGCAGTGTTAACTACCAGAACAATCAGCCCCAGCATTTT.

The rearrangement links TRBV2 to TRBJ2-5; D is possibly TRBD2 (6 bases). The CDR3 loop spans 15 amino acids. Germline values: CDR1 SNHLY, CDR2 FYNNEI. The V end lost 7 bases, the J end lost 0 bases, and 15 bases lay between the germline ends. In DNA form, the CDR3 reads TGTGCCAGCAAATCGGGACTCTTGTACCAAGAGACCCAGTACTTC. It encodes CASKSGLLYQETQYF. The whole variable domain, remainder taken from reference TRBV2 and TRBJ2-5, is EPEVTQTPSHQVTQMGQEVILRCVPISNHLYFYWYRQILGQKVEFLVSFYNNEISEKSEIFDDQFSVERPDGSNFTLKIRSTKLEDSAMYFCASKSGLLYQETQYFGPGTRLLVL.

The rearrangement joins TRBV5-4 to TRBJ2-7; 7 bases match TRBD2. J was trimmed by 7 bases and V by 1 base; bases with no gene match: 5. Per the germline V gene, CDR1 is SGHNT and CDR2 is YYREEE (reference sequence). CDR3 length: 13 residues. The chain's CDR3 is CASSLTGGREQYF. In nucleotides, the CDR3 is TGTGCCAGCAGCTTGACGGGGGGAAGGGAGCAGTACTTC.

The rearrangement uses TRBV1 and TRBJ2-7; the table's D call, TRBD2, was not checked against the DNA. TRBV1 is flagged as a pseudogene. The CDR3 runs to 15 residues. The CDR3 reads CTSSLSVGRWDEQYF. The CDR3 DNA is TGCACCAGCAGCCTCTCTGTCGGGAGATGGGATGAGCAGTACTTC.